A single sample is the source of the 10 T cell receptor beta chains below, sequenced in a study of blood T cells in healthy people across ages. Then a second PCR, running roughly 7 to 11 cycles, was carried out with a sample-barcoded 5' primer and a J-beta primer mix. MiXCR, run by TCRdb on the 5' RACE reads, gives a single entry per CDR3 protein. The sample carries over 600,000 distinct CDR3 sequences, about 43% recorded once. The sample taken for sequencing was blood. Receptor source: an elderly man in good health.

This clonotype was counted only a few times. This chain connects TRBV7-2 to TRBJ1-1; D is possibly TRBD1 (5 bases). The CDR3 length is 14 residues. With 6 bases removed from V and 1 base from J, the gap between germline ends came to 12 bases. Germline V CDR1 and CDR2: SGHTA, FQGNSA. The CDR3 DNA is TGTGCCAGCAGACCCGGCAGGGAGAACACTGAAGCTTTCTTT. Amino acid sequence: CASRPGRENTEAFF.

This clonotype was recorded many times. The chain carries TRBV4-2 and TRBJ2-3, with 8 nucleotides matching TRBD2. With V trimmed by 1 base and J by 6 bases, 6 bases remained unmatched. The CDR3 runs to 15 residues. Germline assignment: CDR1 LGHNA and CDR2 YNFKEQ. The CDR3 reads CASSQGFLAGDTQYF. DNA of the CDR3: TGTGCCAGCAGCCAAGGATTCTTAGCGGGGGATACGCAGTATTTT.

The table lists this clonotype with a count of one. V is TRBV28 and J is TRBJ2-3, with D unresolved. The CDR3 runs to 11 residues. V dropped 4 bases and J dropped 7 bases, with 6 bases sitting between them. The germline gives CDR1 MDHEN, CDR2 SYDVKM. The CDR3 DNA is TGTGCCAGCAGTTCCACGAATACGCAGTATTTT. Its translation is CASSSTNTQYF.

This clonotype has just a few counts. The chain links TRBV5-1 to TRBJ1-5; the D gene is possibly TRBD1 (5 bases). V dropped 0 bases and J dropped 9 bases, with 13 bases sitting between them. Germline assignment: CDR1 SGHRS and CDR2 YFSETQ. The CDR3 sequence is 14 residues long. In nucleotides, the CDR3 is TGCGCCAGCAGCTTGGGCGACCAGGGAGGGCCCCAGCATTTT. Translation: CASSLGDQGGPQHF.

This clonotype was recorded once. The chain uses TRBV20-1 and TRBJ2-7; 15 nucleotides match TRBD2. Germline values: CDR1 DFQATT, CDR2 SNEGSKA (reference sequence). Germline trimming cut 3 bases from V and 0 bases from J; bases unmatched to any gene: 3. The CDR3 length is 16 residues. CDR3 loop: CSARGTSGRPSYEQYF. The CDR3 coding sequence is TGCAGTGCTAGGGGGACTAGCGGGAGGCCCTCCTACGAGCAGTACTTC.

This sequence joins TRBV6-2 or TRBV6-3 and TRBJ2-7; possible D gene TRBD1, 6 bases. V lost 8 bases and J 1 base, leaving 9 bases between the germline ends. Germline V lookup: CDR1 MNHEY, CDR2 SVGEGT. CDR3 size: 12 residues. Here the CDR3 reads CASAQGSYEQYF. CDR3 sequence (DNA): TGTGCCAGCGCCCAGGGGTCCTACGAGCAGTACTTC.

The V and J genes are TRBV21-1 and TRBJ2-7. TRBV21-1 is a pseudogene. The CDR3 has 15 amino acids. CDR3 sequence (DNA): TGTGCCAGCAGTCAAAGTAATAACAGAACCTACGAGCAGTACTTC. It yields the protein CASSQSNNRTYEQYF.

This clonotype was counted many times. This sequence joins TRBV28 and TRBJ2-7; D might be TRBD1 (6 bases). The germline V gene has CDR1 MDHEN and CDR2 SYDVKM. Trimming shortened V by 5 bases and J by 5 bases, and 19 bases separated the two germline ends. This CDR3 comprises 15 residues. The chain's CDR3 is CASSPSAGVINEQYF. CDR3 bases: TGTGCCAGCAGTCCCTCGGCAGGGGTCATTAACGAGCAGTACTTC.

The chain employs TRBV5-1 and TRBJ2-7, with 9 positions matching TRBD1. This CDR3 spans 15 amino acids. The germline V gene has CDR1 SGHRS and CDR2 YFSETQ. CDR3 residues: CVCSEGQGSTYEQYF. The CDR3 DNA follows: TGCGTCTGCAGCGAGGGACAGGGATCGACCTACGAGCAGTACTTC.

This chain connects TRBV6-2 or TRBV6-3 to TRBJ2-1, with 11 bases aligning to TRBD2. V shed 5 bases, J shed 6 bases, and the junction held 9 bases outside the gene matches. The germline CDR1 and CDR2 sequences are MNHEY and SVGEGT. CDR3 size: 16 residues. This chain's CDR3 is CASSRPGTSGVNEQFF. The CDR3 DNA reads as TGTGCCAGCAGTCGACCAGGGACTAGCGGCGTCAATGAGCAGTTCTTC.